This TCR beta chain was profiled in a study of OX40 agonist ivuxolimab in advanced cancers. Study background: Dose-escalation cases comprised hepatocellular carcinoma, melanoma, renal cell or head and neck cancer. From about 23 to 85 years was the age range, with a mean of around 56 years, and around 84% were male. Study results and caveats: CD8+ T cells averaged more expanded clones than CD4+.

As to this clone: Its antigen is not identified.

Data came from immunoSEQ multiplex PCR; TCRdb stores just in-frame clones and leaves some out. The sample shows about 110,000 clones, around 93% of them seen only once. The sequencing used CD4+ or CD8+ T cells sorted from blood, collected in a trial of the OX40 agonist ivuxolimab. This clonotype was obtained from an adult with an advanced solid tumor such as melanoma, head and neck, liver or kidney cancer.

For the CDR3, the DNA is TGTGCCTGGGGGCGGGGGGCCACTGAAGCTTTCTTT. Translating gives CAWGRGATEAFF. V is TRBV30 and J is TRBJ1-1; D possibly corresponds to TRBD1 (6 bases). The CDR3 extends over 12 amino acids. The V end was cut by 5 bases, the J end by 4 bases, with 11 bases between. Germline loops: CDR1 GTSNPN, CDR2 SVGIG (reference sequence).